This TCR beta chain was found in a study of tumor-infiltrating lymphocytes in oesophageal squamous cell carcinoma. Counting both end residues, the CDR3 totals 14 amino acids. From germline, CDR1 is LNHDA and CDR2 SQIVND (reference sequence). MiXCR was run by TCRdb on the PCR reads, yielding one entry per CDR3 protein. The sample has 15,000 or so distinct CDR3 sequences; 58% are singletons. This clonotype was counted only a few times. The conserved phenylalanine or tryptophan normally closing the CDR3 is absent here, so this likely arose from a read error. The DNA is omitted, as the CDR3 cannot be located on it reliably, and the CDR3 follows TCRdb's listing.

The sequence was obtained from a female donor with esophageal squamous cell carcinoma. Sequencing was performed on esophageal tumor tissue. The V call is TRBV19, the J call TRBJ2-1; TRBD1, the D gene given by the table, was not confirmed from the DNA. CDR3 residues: CASSTGGRGYTFGS.